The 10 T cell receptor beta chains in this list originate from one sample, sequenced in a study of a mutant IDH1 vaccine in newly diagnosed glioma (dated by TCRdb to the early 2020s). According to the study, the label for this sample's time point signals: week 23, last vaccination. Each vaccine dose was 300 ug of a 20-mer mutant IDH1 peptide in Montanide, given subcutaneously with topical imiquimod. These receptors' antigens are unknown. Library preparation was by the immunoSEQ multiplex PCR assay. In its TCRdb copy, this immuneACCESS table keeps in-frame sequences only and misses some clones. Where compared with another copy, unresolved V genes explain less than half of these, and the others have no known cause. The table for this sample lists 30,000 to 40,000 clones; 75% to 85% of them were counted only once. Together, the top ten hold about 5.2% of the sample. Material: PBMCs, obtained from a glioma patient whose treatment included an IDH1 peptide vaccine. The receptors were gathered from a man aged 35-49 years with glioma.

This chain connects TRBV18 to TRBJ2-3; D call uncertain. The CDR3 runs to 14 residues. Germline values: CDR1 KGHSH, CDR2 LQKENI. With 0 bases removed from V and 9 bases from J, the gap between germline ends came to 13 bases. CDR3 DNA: TGTGCCAGCTCACCACCGCACGGGTATCCCACGCAGTATTTT. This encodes CASSPPHGYPTQYF. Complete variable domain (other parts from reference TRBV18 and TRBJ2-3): NAGVMQNPRHLVRRRGQEARLRCSPMKGHSHVYWYRQLPEEGLKFMVYLQKENIIDESGMPKERFSAEFPKEGPSILRIQQVVRGDSAAYFCASSPPHGYPTQYFGPGTRLTVL.

CDR3 in DNA: TGTGCCAGTAAGGGCGGGGGGCCGCTTAATGAGCAGTTCTTC. It codes for CASKGGGPLNEQFF. This rearrangement joins TRBV19 to TRBJ2-1, with TRBD2 matching over 8 bases. With 7 bases clipped from V and 7 bases from J, the junction kept 9 bases outside the gene matches. Germline CDR1 is LNHDA and CDR2 is SQIVND (reference sequence). There are 14 residues in the CDR3.

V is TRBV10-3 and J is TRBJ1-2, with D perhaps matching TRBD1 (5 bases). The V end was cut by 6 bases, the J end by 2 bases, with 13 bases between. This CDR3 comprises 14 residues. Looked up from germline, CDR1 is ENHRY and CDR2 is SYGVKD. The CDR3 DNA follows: TGTGCCATCAGACCCCCCGGGGGAAACTATGGCTACACCTTC. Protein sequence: CAIRPPGGNYGYTF.

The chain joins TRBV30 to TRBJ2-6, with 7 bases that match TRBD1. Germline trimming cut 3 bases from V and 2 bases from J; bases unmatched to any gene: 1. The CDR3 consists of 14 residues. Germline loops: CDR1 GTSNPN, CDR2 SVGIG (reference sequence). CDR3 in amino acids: CAWSDRAGANVLTF. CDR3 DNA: TGTGCCTGGAGCGACAGGGCTGGGGCCAACGTCCTGACTTTC.

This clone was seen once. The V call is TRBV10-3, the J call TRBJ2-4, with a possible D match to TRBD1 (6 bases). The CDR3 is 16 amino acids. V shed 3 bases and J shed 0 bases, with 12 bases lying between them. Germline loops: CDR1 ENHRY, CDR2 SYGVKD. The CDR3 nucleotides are TGTGCCATCAGTGAAGGGGGTAATAAAGCCAAAAACATTCAGTACTTC. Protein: CAISEGGNKAKNIQYF.

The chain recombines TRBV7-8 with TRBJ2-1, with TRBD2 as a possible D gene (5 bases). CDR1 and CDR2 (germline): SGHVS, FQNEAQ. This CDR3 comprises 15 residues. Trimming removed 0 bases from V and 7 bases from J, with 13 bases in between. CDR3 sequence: CASSLAHGVPNEQFF. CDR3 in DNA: TGTGCCAGCAGCTTAGCCCACGGGGTGCCTAATGAGCAGTTCTTC.

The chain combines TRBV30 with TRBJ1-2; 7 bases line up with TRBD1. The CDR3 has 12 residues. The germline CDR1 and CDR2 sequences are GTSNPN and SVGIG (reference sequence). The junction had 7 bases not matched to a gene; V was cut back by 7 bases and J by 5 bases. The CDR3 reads CASKGAGYGYTF. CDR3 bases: TGTGCCTCCAAGGGGGCGGGATATGGCTACACCTTC.

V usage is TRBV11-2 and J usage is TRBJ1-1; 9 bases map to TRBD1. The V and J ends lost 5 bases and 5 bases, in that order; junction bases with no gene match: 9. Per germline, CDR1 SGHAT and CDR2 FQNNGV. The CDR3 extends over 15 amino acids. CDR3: CASSLSTGGITEAFF. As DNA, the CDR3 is TGTGCCAGCAGCCTTTCGACAGGGGGAATAACTGAAGCTTTCTTT.

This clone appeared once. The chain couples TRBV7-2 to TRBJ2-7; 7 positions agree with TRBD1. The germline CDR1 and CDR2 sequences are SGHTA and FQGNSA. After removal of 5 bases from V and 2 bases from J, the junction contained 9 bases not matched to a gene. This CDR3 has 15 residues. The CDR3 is CASSPTGVGPYEQYF. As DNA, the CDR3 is TGTGCCAGCAGCCCCACAGGGGTCGGGCCCTACGAGCAGTACTTC.

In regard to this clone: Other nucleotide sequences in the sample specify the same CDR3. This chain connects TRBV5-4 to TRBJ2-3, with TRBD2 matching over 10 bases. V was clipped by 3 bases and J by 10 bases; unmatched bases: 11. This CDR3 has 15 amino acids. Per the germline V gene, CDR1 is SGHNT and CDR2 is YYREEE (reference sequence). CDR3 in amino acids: CASSSGDGLAVAQYF. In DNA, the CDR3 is TGTGCCAGCAGCTCAGGGGATGGACTAGCGGTCGCGCAGTATTTT.